The present T cell receptor beta chain was sequenced within a study of T cell changes during pregnancy in multiple sclerosis. Here immunoSEQ multiplex PCR was the method, and the copy in TCRdb shows in-frame clones only, minus some. In the table there are around 120,000 clones, approximately 90% of which are singletons. Here the sequenced sample was peripheral blood, taken after pregnancy. This receptor was taken from a female donor with multiple sclerosis, enrolled in a pregnancy study.

This CDR3 is CASSLETGNYGYTF. The CDR3 bases are TGCGCCAGCAGCCTCGAGACAGGGAACTATGGCTACACCTTC. The rearrangement links TRBV4-1 to TRBJ1-2, with 7 bases aligning to TRBD1. V was pared by 4 bases and J by 2 bases, with 4 bases of the junction left unmatched. The CDR3 sequence is 14 residues long. Germline CDR1 and CDR2: MGHRA and YSYEKL.